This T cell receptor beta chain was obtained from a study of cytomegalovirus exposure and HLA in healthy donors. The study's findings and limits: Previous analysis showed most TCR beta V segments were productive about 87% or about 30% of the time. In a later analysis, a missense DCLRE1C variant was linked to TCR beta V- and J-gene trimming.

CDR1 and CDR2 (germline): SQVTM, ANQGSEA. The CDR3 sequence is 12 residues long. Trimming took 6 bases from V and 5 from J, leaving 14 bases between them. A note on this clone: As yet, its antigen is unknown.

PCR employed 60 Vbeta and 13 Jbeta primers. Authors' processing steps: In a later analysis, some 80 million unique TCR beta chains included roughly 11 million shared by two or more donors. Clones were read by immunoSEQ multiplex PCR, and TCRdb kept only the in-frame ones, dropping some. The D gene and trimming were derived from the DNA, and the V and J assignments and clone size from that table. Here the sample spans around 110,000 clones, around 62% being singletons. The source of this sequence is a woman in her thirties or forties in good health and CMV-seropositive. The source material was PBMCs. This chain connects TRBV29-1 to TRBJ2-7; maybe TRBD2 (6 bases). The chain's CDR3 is CSVNPGGDEQYF. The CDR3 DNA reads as TGCAGCGTCAACCCCGGAGGGGACGAGCAGTACTTC.